This entry is about one TCR beta chain. What it recognizes is unknown. Other DNA sequences in the sample encode the same CDR3. The sample belongs to a study of shared clonotypes between healthy human individuals. The ends were cut back, 5 bases at V and 8 bases at J, with 9 bases in the middle. The CDR3 length is 12 residues. The V gene's germline CDR1 is SGHAT and CDR2 FQNNGV. General study results and limits: The study found about 5.1% of naive CD4 clonotypes shared across a handful of donors. The rarefaction results pointed to incomplete sorted-subset sequencing despite large depth.

Some clones are missing from TCRdb's copy, which holds only in-frame ones; the method was immunoSEQ multiplex PCR. The table records more than 2,000,000 clones, around 94% of them present only once. The specimen sequenced was naive CD4+ T cells sorted from blood. The sample's subset: CD45RA+ positively selected. The chain employs TRBV11-2 and TRBJ1-4; D call uncertain. The receptor's source is a young man in good health. The CDR3 nucleotides read TGTGCCAGCAGCCCTGGAGGGGAAAAACTGTTTTTT. Translated, it gives CASSPGGEKLFF. The whole variable domain, remainder taken from reference TRBV11-2 and TRBJ1-4, is EAGVAQSPRYKIIEKRQSVAFWCNPISGHATLYWYQQILGQGPKLLIQFQNNGVVDDSQLPKDRFSAERLKGVDSTLKIQPAKLEDSAVYLCASSPGGEKLFFGSGTQLSVL.